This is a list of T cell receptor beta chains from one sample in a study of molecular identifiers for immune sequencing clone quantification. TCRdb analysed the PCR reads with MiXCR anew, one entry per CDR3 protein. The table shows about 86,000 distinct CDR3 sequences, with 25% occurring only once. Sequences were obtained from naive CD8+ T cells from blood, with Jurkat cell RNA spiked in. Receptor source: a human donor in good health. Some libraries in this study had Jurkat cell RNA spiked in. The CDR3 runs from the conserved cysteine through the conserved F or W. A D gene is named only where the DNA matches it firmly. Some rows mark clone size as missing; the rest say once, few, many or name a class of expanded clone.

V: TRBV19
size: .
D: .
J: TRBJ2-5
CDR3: CASSIMGYHQETQYF
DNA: TGTGCCAGTAGTATTATGGGGTACCACCAAGAGACCCAGTACTTC

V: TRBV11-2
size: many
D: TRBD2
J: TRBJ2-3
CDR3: CASSSLAGGYTDTQYF
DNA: TGTGCCAGCAGCTCCCTAGCGGGAGGGTACACAGATACGCAGTATTTT

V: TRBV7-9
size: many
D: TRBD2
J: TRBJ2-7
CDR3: CASSSPRTSGGAGEQYF
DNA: TGTGCCAGCAGCTCCCCCCGGACTAGCGGGGGGGCCGGCGAGCAGTACTTC

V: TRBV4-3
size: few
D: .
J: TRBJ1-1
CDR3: CASSQGRGLEYFEAFF
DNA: TGCGCCAGCAGCCAAGGTCGGGGCCTGGAGTATTTTGAAGCTTTCTTT

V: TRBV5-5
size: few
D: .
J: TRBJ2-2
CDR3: CASSFSSPGTGELFF
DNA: TGTGCCAGCAGCTTTTCATCTCCGGGAACCGGGGAGCTGTTTTTT

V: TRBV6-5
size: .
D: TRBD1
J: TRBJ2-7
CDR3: CASSSDRGIFAYEQYF
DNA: TGTGCCAGCAGTTCGGACAGGGGTATATTCGCCTACGAGCAGTACTTC

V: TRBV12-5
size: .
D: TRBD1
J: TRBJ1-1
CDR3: CASGTGQGVSTEALF
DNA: TGTGCTAGTGGTACCGGACAGGGCGTGAGCACTGAAGCTCTCTTT

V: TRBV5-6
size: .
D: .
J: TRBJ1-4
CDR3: CASSLGLSEKLFF
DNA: TGTGCCAGCAGCTTGGGACTCAGTGAAAAACTGTTTTTT

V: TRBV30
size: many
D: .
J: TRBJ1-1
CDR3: CAWSLGDGSEAFF
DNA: TGTGCCTGGAGTCTGGGGGATGGAAGTGAAGCTTTCTTT

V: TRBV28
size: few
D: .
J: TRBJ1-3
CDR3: CASSPRTETSGNTIYF
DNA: TGTGCCAGCAGTCCCCGGACAGAAACCTCTGGAAACACCATATATTTT

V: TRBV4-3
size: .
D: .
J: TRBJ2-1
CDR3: CASSQEGFGSSYNEQFF
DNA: TGCGCCAGCAGCCAAGAGGGTTTCGGTAGCTCCTACAATGAGCAGTTCTTC

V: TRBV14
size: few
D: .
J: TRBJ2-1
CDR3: CASSHGVVSYNEQFF
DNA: TGTGCCAGCAGCCACGGGGTGGTCTCCTACAATGAGCAGTTCTTC

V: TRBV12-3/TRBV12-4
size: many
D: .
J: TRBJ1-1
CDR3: CASRKTEVTEAFF
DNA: TGTGCCAGCAGGAAAACGGAGGTCACTGAAGCTTTCTTT

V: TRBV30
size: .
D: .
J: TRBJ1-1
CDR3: CAWSYGTFAENTEAFF
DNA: TGTGCCTGGAGTTACGGGACGTTCGCGGAGAACACTGAAGCTTTCTTT

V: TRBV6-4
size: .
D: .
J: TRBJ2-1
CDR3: CASSEVASSYNEQFF
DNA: TGTGCCAGCAGTGAAGTAGCTAGCTCCTACAATGAGCAGTTCTTC

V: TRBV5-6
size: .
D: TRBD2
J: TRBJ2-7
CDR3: CASSLGRAGGRDEQYF
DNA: TGTGCCAGCAGCTTAGGGCGAGCGGGAGGACGGGACGAGCAGTACTTC

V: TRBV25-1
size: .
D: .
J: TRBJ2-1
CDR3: CASSRASESEQFF
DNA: TGTGCCAGCAGTCGGGCCTCGGAAAGTGAGCAGTTCTTC

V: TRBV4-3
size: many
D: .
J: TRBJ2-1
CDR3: CASSPVASGYNEQFF
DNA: TGCGCCAGCAGCCCTGTGGCCAGCGGTTACAATGAGCAGTTCTTC

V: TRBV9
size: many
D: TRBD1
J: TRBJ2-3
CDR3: CASSVAAGGVTDTQYF
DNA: TGTGCCAGCAGCGTAGCAGCAGGGGGCGTCACAGATACGCAGTATTTT

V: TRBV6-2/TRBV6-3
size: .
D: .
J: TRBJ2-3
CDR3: CASSYGLGRGTDTQYF
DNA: TGTGCCAGCAGTTATGGGCTAGGGCGTGGCACAGATACGCAGTATTTT

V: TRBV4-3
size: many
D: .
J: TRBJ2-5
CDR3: CASSPGQYQETQYF
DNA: TGCGCCAGCAGCCCCGGACAGTACCAAGAGACCCAGTACTTC

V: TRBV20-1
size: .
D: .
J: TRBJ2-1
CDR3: CSAREGYNEQFF
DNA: TGCAGTGCTAGGGAGGGATACAATGAGCAGTTCTTC

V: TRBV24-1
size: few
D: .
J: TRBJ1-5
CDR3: CATSDRPGGPQHF
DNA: TGTGCCACCAGTGACCGTCCAGGCGGGCCCCAGCATTTT

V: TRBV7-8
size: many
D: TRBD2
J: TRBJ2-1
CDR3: CASSSPPGLVFNEQFF
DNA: TGTGCCAGCAGCTCCCCCCCGGGACTAGTTTTTAATGAGCAGTTCTTC

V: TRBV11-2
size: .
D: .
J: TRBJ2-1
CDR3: CASTSFDRNNEQFF
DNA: TGTGCCAGCACCTCCTTTGACCGAAACAATGAGCAGTTCTTC

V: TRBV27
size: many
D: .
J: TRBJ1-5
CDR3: CASSLLGGQPQHF
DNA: TGTGCCAGCAGTTTATTGGGAGGGCAGCCCCAGCATTTT

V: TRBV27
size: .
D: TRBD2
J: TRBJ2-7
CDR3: CASSLLTSGGSHEQYF
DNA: TGTGCCAGCAGTCTACTCACTAGCGGGGGCAGTCACGAGCAGTACTTC

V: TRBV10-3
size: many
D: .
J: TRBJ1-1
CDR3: CAISEYLGSNTEAFF
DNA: TGTGCCATCAGTGAGTATCTCGGTTCGAACACTGAAGCTTTCTTT

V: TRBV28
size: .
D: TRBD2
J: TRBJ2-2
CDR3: CATFSGGANTGELFF
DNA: TGTGCCACTTTTAGCGGGGGGGCGAACACCGGGGAGCTGTTTTTT

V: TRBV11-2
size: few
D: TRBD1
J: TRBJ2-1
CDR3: CASSGWTGEDNEQFF
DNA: TGTGCCAGCAGCGGTTGGACAGGGGAGGACAATGAGCAGTTCTTC

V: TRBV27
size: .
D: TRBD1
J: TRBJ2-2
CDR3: CASSLGAGGFTGELFF
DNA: TGTGCCAGCAGTTTAGGCGCAGGGGGCTTCACCGGGGAGCTGTTTTTT

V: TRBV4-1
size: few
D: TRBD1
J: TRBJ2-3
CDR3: CASSQILDREYTDTQYF
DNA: TGCGCCAGCAGCCAAATTTTGGACAGGGAATACACAGATACGCAGTATTTT

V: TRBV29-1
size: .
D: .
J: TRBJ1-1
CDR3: CSVEEPSHRAFF
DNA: TGCAGCGTTGAAGAACCCAGTCACAGAGCTTTCTTT

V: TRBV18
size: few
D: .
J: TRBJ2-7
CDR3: CASSDPTGSYEQYF
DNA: TGTGCCAGCTCGGATCCCACAGGGTCCTACGAGCAGTACTTC

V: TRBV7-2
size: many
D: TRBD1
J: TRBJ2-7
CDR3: CASSSDWTGGTEQYF
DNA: TGTGCCAGCAGCTCAGATTGGACAGGGGGCACAGAGCAGTACTTC

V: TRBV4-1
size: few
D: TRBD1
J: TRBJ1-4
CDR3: CASSQVDRDRVEKLFF
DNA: TGCGCCAGCAGCCAAGTGGACCGGGACAGGGTCGAAAAACTGTTTTTT

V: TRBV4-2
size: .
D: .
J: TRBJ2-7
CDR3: CASSQGPTGYEQYF
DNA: TGTGCCAGCAGCCAAGGCCCCACGGGCTACGAGCAGTACTTC

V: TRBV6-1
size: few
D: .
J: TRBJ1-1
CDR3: CASSEATQLLNTEAFF
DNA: TGTGCCAGCAGTGAAGCCACCCAGCTGCTGAACACTGAAGCTTTCTTT

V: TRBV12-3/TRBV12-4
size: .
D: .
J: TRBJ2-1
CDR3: CASSLLGLSYNEQFF
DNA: TGTGCCAGCAGTTTATTGGGTTTAAGCTACAATGAGCAGTTCTTC

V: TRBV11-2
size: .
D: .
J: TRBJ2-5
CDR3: CASSLGGRATPQETQYF
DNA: TGTGCCAGCAGCTTAGGCGGCAGGGCGACCCCCCAAGAGACCCAGTACTTC

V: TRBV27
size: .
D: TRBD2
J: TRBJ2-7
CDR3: CASIPAGGTDEQYF
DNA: TGTGCCAGCATACCAGCGGGAGGTACCGACGAGCAGTACTTC

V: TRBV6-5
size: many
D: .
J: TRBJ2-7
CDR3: CASSSTSGATYEQYF
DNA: TGTGCCAGCAGTTCCACATCCGGGGCGACCTACGAGCAGTACTTC

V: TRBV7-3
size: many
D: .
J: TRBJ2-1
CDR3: CASSLGFNEQFF
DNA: TGTGCCAGCAGCTTAGGGTTCAATGAGCAGTTCTTC

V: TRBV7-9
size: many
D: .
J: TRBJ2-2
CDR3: CASLHPEGYTGELFF
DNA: TGTGCCAGCCTCCACCCGGAAGGCTACACCGGGGAGCTGTTTTTT

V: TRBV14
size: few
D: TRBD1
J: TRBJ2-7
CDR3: CASSQTGYEQYF
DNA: TGTGCCAGCAGCCAGACAGGGTACGAGCAGTACTTC